These 15 T cell receptor beta chains were all obtained from the same sample, sequenced in a study of cytomegalovirus exposure and HLA in healthy donors (dated by TCRdb to about 2017). The method was the immunoSEQ multiplex PCR assay. For the multiplex PCR, a mixture combining 60 forward primers for TCR Vbeta segments and 13 reverse primers for TCR Jbeta segments was used. Imported from immuneACCESS, the table was reduced by TCRdb to in-frame sequences with V and J called. These copies leave out some clones; in studies compared against another copy, an unresolved V gene accounts for under half, and the cause of the remainder is not known. The sample has approximately 110,000 clones on record. The ten largest clones capture around 2.7% of the sample. Sequencing was performed on PBMCs. These receptors all stem from a man aged 30 to 39 in good health and CMV-seronegative.

The rearrangement links TRBV29-1 to TRBJ2-7, with D perhaps matching TRBD1 (6 bases). The CDR3 is 13 residues long. Trimming shortened V by 3 bases and J by 3 bases, and 12 bases separated the two germline ends. Germline V gene sequence: CDR1 SQVTM, CDR2 ANQGSEA. In DNA, the CDR3 is TGCAGCGTTGACCAGGGGAGTATCTACGAGCAGTACTTC. It specifies CSVDQGSIYEQYF.

The V call is TRBV18, the J call TRBJ1-5; D perhaps matches TRBD1 (5 bases). V dropped 3 bases and J dropped 0 bases, with 9 bases sitting between them. This CDR3 has 15 amino acids. CDR1 KGHSH and CDR2 LQKENI come from the germline V gene. The CDR3 DNA sequence: TGTGCCAGCTCACCCCGCGACAGTAGCAATCAGCCCCAGCATTTT. As protein: CASSPRDSSNQPQHF.

The rearrangement links TRBV28 to TRBJ2-7; 8 bases match TRBD2. J lost 7 bases, V lost 6 bases, and 8 bases had no gene match. Looked up from germline, CDR1 is MDHEN and CDR2 is SYDVKM. The CDR3 has 13 amino acids. Here the CDR3 DNA reads TGTGCCAGCAGGACGAGCGGGAGTGGTGAGCAGTACTTC. This gives the protein CASRTSGSGEQYF.

J is TRBJ1-2 and V is TRBV28, with a possible D match to TRBD1 (6 bases). Deletions cut 1 base from V and 8 bases from J, with 11 bases between. The CDR3 spans 13 residues. Germline CDR1 MDHEN, CDR2 SYDVKM. This CDR3 is CASSLSQGIGYTF. CDR3 nucleotides: TGTGCCAGCAGTTTATCACAGGGTATCGGCTACACCTTC.

The genes are TRBV2 and TRBJ2-1, with 9 bases fitting TRBD2. The CDR3 runs 13 residues. J lost 8 bases, V lost 6 bases, and 5 bases had no gene match. Germline CDR1 and CDR2: SNHLY and FYNNEI. The CDR3 here is CASRPSGVHEQFF. Here the CDR3 DNA reads TGTGCCAGCAGGCCTAGCGGGGTGCATGAGCAGTTCTTC.

V and J are TRBV6-8 and TRBJ1-1; D possibly corresponds to TRBD1 (5 bases). V was cut by 6 bases and J by 11 bases, with 16 bases left in between. Germline V lookup: CDR1 MNHGY, CDR2 SAAAGT. This CDR3 region has 12 residues. The CDR3 DNA is TGTGCCAGCAGCCGAGGACAACTCGAGGCTTTCTTT. It translates to CASSRGQLEAFF.

The chain uses TRBV4-2 and TRBJ1-4, with D possibly matching TRBD1 (5 bases). The CDR3 length is 15 residues. Germline V gene sequence: CDR1 LGHNA, CDR2 YNFKEQ. V dropped 1 base and J dropped 1 base, with 7 bases sitting between them. CDR3 coding DNA: TGTGCCAGCAGCCAAGGGAGGGGAACTAATGAAAAACTGTTTTTT. It specifies CASSQGRGTNEKLFF.

V gene TRBV5-1 combines with J gene TRBJ1-2; unclear D gene. Germline V gene sequence: CDR1 SGHRS, CDR2 YFSETQ. V was clipped by 0 bases and J by 2 bases, with 11 bases between them. The length of the CDR3 is 15 residues. The CDR3 nucleotides read TGCGCCAGCAGCTTGGGGGTAGGAGGGAACTATGGCTACACCTTC. Translated, it gives CASSLGVGGNYGYTF.

The V call is TRBV6-1, the J call TRBJ1-1, with D tentatively TRBD1 (6 bases). Germline V gene data show CDR1 as MNHNS and CDR2 as SASEGT. Trimming pared 2 bases from V and 4 bases from J, leaving 11 bases between. The CDR3 extends over 14 amino acids. The CDR3 bases are TGTGCCAGCAGTGAATTTCAGGGGAGCACTGAAGCTTTCTTT. Encoded protein: CASSEFQGSTEAFF.

The rearrangement joins TRBV7-9 to TRBJ2-7, with D unclear. CDR1 SEHNR and CDR2 FQNEAQ come from the germline V gene (reference sequence). The CDR3 loop spans 15 amino acids. V gave up 6 bases and J gave up 0 bases, with 15 bases separating them. DNA of the CDR3: TGTGCCAGCAGTAATCTTCTAGGTCCCTCCTACGAGCAGTACTTC. Its translation is CASSNLLGPSYEQYF.

J is TRBJ2-3 and V is TRBV7-9, with 10 bases identical to TRBD1. The CDR3 consists of 17 residues. Germline loops: CDR1 SEHNR, CDR2 FQNEAQ (reference sequence). The ends lost 2 bases at V and 4 bases at J; junction bases unmatched: 9. Here the CDR3 DNA reads TGTGCCAGCAGCTTATTTACCGGGACAGGGGACGCAGATACGCAGTATTTT. This gives the protein CASSLFTGTGDADTQYF.

The rearrangement links TRBV7-9 to TRBJ1-4; D not resolved. CDR3 size: 14 residues. Germline lookup yields CDR1 SEHNR and CDR2 FQNEAQ (reference sequence). V lost 5 bases and J lost 5, with 12 bases in between. In DNA, the CDR3 is TGTGCCAGCAGCCGGGTGTCGGAGAATGAAAAACTGTTTTTT. This gives the protein CASSRVSENEKLFF.

V and J are TRBV4-1 and TRBJ1-3; D is unclear. V dropped 10 bases and J dropped 1 base, with 11 bases sitting between them. The CDR3 extends over 13 amino acids. Per germline, CDR1 MGHRA and CDR2 YSYEKL. For the CDR3, the DNA is TGCGCCACCGCCCCGGTTTCTGGAAACACCATATATTTT. Protein: CATAPVSGNTIYF.

J is TRBJ2-1 and V is TRBV7-3; the match to TRBD2 covers 9 bases. This CDR3 region has 15 residues. CDR1 is SGHTA, CDR2 FQGTGA, per germline. Trimming at V came to 6 bases and at J to 7 bases, leaving 10 bases not matched to a gene. In DNA form, the CDR3 reads TGTGCCAGCAGTTTTAGGCGGACTAGCGCTAATGAGCAGTTCTTC. Translated, it gives CASSFRRTSANEQFF. The whole variable domain, remainder taken from reference TRBV7-3 and TRBJ2-1, is GAGVSQTPSNKVTEKGKYVELRCDPISGHTALYWYRQSLGQGPEFLIYFQGTGAADDSGLPNDRFFAVRPEGSVSTLKIQRTERGDSAVYLCASSFRRTSANEQFFGPGTRLTVL.

V gene TRBV7-9 combines with J gene TRBJ2-7, with D perhaps TRBD1 (6 bases). The CDR3 sequence is 17 residues long. The V end lost 5 bases, the J end lost 0 bases, and 20 bases lay between the germline ends. Germline V lookup: CDR1 SEHNR, CDR2 FQNEAQ (reference sequence). The CDR3 bases are TGTGCCAGCAGCCCCATAGGACAGCGCTTAAGCTCCTACGAGCAGTACTTC. Residues: CASSPIGQRLSSYEQYF.